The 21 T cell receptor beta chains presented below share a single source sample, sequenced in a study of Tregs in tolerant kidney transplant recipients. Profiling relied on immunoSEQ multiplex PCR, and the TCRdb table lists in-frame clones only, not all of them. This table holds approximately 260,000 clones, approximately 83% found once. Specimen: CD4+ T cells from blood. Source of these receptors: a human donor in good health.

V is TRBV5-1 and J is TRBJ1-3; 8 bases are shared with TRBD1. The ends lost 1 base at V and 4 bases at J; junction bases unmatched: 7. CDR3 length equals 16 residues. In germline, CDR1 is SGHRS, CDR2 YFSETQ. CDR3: CASSLKQGAIGNTIYF. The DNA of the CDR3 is TGCGCCAGCAGCTTGAAGCAGGGGGCGATCGGAAACACCATATATTTT.

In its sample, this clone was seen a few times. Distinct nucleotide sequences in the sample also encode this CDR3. CDR3 sequence: CASSLEGAGGYTF. The CDR3 nucleotides read TGTGCCAGCAGCTTGGAGGGGGCGGGCGGCTACACCTTC. This sequence joins TRBV5-4 and TRBJ1-2; 7 nucleotides align to TRBD1. The CDR3 has 13 residues. Germline V gene data show CDR1 as SGHNT and CDR2 as YYREEE (reference sequence). V gave up 0 bases and J gave up 8 bases; unmatched junction bases: 4.

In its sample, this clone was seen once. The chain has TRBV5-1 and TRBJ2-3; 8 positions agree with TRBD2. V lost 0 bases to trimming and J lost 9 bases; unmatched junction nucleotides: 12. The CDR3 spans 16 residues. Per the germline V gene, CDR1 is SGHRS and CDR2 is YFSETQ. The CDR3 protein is CASSLDGRAFQGTQYF. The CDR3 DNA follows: TGCGCCAGCAGCTTGGACGGGAGGGCCTTTCAGGGGACGCAGTATTTT.

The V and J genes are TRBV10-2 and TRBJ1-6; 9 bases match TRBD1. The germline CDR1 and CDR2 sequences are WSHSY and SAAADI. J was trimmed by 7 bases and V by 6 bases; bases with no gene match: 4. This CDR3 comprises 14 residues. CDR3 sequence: CASRRQGGNSPLHF. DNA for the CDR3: TGCGCCAGCAGACGACAGGGGGGCAATTCACCCCTCCACTTT.

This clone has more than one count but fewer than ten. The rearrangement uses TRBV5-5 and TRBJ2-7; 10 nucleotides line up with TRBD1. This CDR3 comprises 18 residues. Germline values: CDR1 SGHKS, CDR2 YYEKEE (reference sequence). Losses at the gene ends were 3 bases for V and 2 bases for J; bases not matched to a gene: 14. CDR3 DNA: TGTGCCAGCAGCTGGACGGGACAGGGGAGAGGGGGCCCCTACGAGCAGTACTTC. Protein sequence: CASSWTGQGRGGPYEQYF. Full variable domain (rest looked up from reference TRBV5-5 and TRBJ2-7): DAGVTQSPTHLIKTRGQQVTLRCSPISGHKSVSWYQQVLGQGPQFIFQYYEKEERGRGNFPDRFSARQFPNYSSELNVNALLLGDSALYLCASSWTGQGRGGPYEQYFGPGTRLTVT.

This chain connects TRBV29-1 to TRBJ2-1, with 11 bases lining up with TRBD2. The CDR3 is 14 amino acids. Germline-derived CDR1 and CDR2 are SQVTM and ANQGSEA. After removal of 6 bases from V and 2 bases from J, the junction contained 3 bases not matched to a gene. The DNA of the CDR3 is TGCAGCGTCGCGACTAGCGGGGCCTACAATGAGCAGTTCTTC. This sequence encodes CSVATSGAYNEQFF.

This CDR3 is CASSLVTHEAFF. In nucleotides, the CDR3 is TGTGCCAGCAGTTTAGTAACCCACGAAGCTTTCTTT. This chain uses TRBV28 with TRBJ1-1; no definite D call. V was clipped by 2 bases and J by 8 bases, with 9 bases between them. CDR1 MDHEN and CDR2 SYDVKM come from the germline V gene. CDR3 length: 12 amino acids.

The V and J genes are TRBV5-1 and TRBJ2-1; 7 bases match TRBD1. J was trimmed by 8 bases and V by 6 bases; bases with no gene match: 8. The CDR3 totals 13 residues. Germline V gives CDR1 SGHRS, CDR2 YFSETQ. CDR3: CASKEGADDEQFF. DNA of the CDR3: TGCGCCAGCAAAGAGGGGGCGGACGATGAGCAGTTCTTC.

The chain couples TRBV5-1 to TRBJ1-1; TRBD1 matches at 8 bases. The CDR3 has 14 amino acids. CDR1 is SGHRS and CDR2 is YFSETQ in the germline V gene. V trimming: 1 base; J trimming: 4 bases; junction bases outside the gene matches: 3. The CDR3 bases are TGCGCCAGCAGCTTGTCGACAGGGGTCACTGAAGCTTTCTTT. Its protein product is CASSLSTGVTEAFF. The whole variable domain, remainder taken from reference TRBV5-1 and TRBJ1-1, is KAGVTQTPRYLIKTRGQQVTLSCSPISGHRSVSWYQQTPGQGLQFLFEYFSETQRNKGNFPGRFSGRQFSNSRSEMNVSTLELGDSALYLCASSLSTGVTEAFFGQGTRLTVV.

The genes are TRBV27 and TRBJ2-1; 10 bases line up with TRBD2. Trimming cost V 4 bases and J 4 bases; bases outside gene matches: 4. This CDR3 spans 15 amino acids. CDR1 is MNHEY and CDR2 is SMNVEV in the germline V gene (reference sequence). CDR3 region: CASSSQRGGYNEQFF. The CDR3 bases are TGTGCCAGCAGTTCCCAGCGGGGGGGTTACAATGAGCAGTTCTTC.

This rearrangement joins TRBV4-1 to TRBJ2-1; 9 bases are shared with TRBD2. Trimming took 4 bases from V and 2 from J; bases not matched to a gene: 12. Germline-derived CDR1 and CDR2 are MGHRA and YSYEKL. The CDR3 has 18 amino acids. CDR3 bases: TGCGCCAGCAGCCCGGGGGGTCGCGGGAGGGCTGCCTACAATGAGCAGTTCTTC. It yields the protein CASSPGGRGRAAYNEQFF.

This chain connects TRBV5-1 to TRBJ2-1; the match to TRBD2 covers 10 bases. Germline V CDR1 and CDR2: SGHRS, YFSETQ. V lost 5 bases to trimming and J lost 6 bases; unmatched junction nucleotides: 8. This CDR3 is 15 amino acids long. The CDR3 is CASSVQRGGSNEQFF. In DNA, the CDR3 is TGCGCCAGCAGTGTTCAGCGGGGGGGCTCCAATGAGCAGTTCTTC. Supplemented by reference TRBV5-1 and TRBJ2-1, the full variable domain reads KAGVTQTPRYLIKTRGQQVTLSCSPISGHRSVSWYQQTPGQGLQFLFEYFSETQRNKGNFPGRFSGRQFSNSRSEMNVSTLELGDSALYLCASSVQRGGSNEQFFGPGTRLTVL.

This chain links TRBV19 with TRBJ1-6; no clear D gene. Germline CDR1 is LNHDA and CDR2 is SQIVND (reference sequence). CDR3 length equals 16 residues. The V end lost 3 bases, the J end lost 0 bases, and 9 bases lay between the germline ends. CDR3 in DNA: TGTGCCAGTAGTATCACGGCAGTCTCCTATAATTCACCCCTCCACTTT. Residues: CASSITAVSYNSPLHF.

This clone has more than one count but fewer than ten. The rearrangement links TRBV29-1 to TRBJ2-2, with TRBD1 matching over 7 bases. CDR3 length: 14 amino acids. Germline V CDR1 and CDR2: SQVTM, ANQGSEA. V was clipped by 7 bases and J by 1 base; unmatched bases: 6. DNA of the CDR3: TGCAGCGCCCAGGACAGGCTGAACACCGGGGAGCTGTTTTTT. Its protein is CSAQDRLNTGELFF.

As DNA, the CDR3 is TGTGCCACTCAGTGGCGGGGAAGAAACACCATATATTTT. Protein: CATQWRGRNTIYF. V usage is TRBV19 and J usage is TRBJ1-3; unclear D gene. The V gene's germline CDR1 is LNHDA and CDR2 SQIVND (reference sequence). Trimming took 10 bases from V and 5 from J, leaving 15 bases between them. The CDR3 sequence is 13 residues long.

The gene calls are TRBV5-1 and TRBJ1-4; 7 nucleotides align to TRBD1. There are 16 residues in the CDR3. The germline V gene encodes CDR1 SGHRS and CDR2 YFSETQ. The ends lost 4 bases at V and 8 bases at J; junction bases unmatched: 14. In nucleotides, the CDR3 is TGCGCCAGCAGCCCGAGACAGGGACCCATCAGAGAAAAACTGTTTTTT. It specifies CASSPRQGPIREKLFF.

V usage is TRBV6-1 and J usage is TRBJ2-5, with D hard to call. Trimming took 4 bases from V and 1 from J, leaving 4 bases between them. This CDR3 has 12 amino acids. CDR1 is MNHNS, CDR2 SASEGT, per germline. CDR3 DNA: TGTGCCAGCAGTGTAGCCCAAGAGACCCAGTACTTC. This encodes CASSVAQETQYF.

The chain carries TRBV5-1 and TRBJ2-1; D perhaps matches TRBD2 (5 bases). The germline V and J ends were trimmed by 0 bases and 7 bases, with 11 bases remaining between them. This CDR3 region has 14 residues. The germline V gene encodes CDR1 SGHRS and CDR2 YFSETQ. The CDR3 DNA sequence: TGCGCCAGCAGCTTGGGCAATACGGGAAATGAGCAGTTCTTC. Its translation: CASSLGNTGNEQFF.

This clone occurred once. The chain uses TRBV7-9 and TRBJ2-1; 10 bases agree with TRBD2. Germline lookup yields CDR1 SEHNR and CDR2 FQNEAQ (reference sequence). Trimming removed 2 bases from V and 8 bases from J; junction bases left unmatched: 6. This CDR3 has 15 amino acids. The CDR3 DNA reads TGTGCCAGCAGCTTAAGGCTAGCGGGAGTAGATGAGCAGTTCTTC. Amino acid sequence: CASSLRLAGVDEQFF.

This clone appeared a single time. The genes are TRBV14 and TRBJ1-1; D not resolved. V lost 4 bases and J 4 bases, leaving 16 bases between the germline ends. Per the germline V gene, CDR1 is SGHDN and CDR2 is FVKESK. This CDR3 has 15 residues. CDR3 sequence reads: CASSPRWSGITEAFF. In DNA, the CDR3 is TGTGCCAGCAGCCCCCGTTGGTCAGGCATCACTGAAGCTTTCTTT.

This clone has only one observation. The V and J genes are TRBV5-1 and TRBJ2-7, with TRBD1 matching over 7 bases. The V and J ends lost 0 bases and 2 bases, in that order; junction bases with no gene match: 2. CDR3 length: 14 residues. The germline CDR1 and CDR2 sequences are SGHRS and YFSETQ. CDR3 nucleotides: TGCGCCAGCAGCTTGGGACAGGGCCCCTACGAGCAGTACTTC. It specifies CASSLGQGPYEQYF.